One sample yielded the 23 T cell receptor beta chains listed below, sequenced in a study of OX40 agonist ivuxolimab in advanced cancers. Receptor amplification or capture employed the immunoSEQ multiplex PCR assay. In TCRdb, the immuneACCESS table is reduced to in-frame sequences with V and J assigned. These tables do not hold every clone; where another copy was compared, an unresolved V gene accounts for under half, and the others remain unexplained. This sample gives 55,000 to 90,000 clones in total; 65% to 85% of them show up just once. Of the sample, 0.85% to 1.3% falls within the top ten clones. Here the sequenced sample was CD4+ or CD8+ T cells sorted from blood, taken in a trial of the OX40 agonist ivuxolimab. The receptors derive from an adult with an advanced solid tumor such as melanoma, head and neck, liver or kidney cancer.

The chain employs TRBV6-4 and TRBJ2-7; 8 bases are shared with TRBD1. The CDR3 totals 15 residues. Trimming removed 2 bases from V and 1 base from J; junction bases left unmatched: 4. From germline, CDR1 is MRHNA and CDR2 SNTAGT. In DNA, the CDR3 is TGTGCCAGCAGTGACCGAAGGACAGGGTCCTACGAGCAGTACTTC. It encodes CASSDRRTGSYEQYF.

CDR3 residues: CASSLAGENTEAFF. CDR3 in DNA: TGTGCCAGCAGCTTGGCAGGTGAGAACACTGAAGCTTTCTTT. This sequence joins TRBV11-3 and TRBJ1-1; D call uncertain. V was trimmed by 3 bases and J by 1 base, leaving 9 bases between them. Germline CDR1 reads SGHNT; CDR2 reads YENEEA. This CDR3 has 14 residues.

For the CDR3, the DNA is TGTGCCAGCAGCTTAGGGCGGTCTGTGGCGCAGTATTTT. Translation: CASSLGRSVAQYF. The chain uses TRBV11-2 and TRBJ2-3; no definite D call. The germline gives CDR1 SGHAT, CDR2 FQNNGV. Deletions cut 1 base from V and 10 bases from J, with 12 bases between. The CDR3 loop spans 13 amino acids.

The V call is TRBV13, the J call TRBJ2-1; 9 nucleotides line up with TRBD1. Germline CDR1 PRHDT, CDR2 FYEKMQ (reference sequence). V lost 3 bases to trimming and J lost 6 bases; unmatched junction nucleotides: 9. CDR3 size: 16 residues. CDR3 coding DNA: TGTGCCAGCAGCTTTCCCCGGGACAGGGATGGCAATGAGCAGTTCTTC. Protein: CASSFPRDRDGNEQFF.

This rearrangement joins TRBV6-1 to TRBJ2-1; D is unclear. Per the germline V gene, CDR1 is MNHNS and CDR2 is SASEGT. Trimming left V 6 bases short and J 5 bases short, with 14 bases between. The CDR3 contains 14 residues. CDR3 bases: TGTGCCAGCAGGAACCCCCCTAGGGACAATGAGCAGTTCTTC. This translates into CASRNPPRDNEQFF.

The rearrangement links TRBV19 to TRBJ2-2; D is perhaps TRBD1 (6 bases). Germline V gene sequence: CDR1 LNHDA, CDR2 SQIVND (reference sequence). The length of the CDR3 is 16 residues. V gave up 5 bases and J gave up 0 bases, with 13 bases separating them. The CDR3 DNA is TGTGCCAGTAGTGTACGGACAGTAACGAACACCGGGGAGCTGTTTTTT. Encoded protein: CASSVRTVTNTGELFF.

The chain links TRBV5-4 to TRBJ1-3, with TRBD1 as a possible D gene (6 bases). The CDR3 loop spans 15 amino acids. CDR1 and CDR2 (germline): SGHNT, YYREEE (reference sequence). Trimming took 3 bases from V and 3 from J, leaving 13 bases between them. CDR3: CASSSRQARGNTIYF. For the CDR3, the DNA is TGTGCCAGCAGCTCGAGACAGGCGCGTGGAAACACCATATATTTT.

The CDR3 coding sequence is TGCGCCAGCAGCCAAGATTACGGAGGGAAGGTGAGGGGAAACACCATATATTTT. Translating gives CASSQDYGGKVRGNTIYF. The chain is built from TRBV4-1 and TRBJ1-3; no reliable D call. CDR1 is MGHRA, CDR2 YSYEKL, per germline. The CDR3 sequence is 18 residues long. V was clipped by 0 bases and J by 4 bases, with 19 bases between them.

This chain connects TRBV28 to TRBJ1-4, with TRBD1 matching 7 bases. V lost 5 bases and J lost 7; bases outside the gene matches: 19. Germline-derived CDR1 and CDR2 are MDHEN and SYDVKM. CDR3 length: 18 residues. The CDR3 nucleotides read TGTGCCAGCAGTACCTGGGACAGAAAGGGAGGGGATGGTGAAAAACTGTTTTTT. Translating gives CASSTWDRKGGDGEKLFF.

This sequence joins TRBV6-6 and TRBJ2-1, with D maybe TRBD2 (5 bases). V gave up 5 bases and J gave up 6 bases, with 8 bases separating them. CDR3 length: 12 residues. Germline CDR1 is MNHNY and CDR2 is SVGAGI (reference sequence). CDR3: CASSKEGNEQFF. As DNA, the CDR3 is TGTGCCAGCAGTAAAGAGGGCAATGAGCAGTTCTTC.

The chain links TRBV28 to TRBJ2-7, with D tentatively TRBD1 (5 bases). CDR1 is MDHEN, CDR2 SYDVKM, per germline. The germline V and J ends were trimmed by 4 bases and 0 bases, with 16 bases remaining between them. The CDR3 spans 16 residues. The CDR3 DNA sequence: TGTGCCAGCAGTTCACCACAGACAGAAGGCTCCTACGAGCAGTACTTC. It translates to CASSSPQTEGSYEQYF.

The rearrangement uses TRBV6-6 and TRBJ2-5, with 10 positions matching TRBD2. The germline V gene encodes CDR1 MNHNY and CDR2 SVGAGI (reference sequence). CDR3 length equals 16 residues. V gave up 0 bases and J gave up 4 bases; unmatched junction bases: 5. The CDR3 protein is CASSYSALAGAETQYF. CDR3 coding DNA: TGTGCCAGCAGTTACTCGGCCCTAGCGGGGGCAGAGACCCAGTACTTC.

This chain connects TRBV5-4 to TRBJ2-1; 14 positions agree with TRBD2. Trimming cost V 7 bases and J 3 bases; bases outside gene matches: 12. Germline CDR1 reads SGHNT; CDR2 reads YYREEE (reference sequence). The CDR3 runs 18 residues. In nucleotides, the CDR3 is TGTGCCAGCGGAGACCGGACTAGCGGGGGGACTTACTACAATGAGCAGTTCTTC. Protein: CASGDRTSGGTYYNEQFF.

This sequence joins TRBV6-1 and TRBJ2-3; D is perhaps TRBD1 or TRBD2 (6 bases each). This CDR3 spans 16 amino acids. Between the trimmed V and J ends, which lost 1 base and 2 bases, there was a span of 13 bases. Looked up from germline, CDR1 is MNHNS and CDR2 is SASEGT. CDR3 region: CASSEVLGGFTDTQYF. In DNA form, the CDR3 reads TGTGCCAGCAGTGAAGTGCTAGGGGGGTTCACAGATACGCAGTATTTT.

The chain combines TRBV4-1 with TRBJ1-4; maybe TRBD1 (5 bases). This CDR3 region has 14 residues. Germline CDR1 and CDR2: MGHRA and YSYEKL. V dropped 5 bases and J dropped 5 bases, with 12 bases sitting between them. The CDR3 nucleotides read TGCGCCAGCAGCAACCGGGACGGCAATGAAAAACTGTTTTTT. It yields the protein CASSNRDGNEKLFF.

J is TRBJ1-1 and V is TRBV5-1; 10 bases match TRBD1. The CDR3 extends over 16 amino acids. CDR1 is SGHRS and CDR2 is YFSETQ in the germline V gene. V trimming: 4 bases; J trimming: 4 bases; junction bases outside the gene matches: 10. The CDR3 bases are TGCGCCAGCAGCAGGGGGGCCGGGACAGGGGTCACTGAAGCTTTCTTT. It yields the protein CASSRGAGTGVTEAFF.

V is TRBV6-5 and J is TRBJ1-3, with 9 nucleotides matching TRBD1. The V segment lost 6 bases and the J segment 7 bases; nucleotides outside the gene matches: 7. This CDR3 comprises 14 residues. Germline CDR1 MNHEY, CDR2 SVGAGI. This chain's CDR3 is CASSADRGRNTIYF. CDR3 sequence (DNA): TGTGCCAGCAGCGCGGACAGGGGAAGGAACACCATATATTTT.

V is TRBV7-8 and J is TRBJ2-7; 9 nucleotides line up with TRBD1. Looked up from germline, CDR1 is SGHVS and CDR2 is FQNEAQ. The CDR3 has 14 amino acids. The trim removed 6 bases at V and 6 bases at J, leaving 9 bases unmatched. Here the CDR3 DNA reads TGTGCCAGCAGGCCAGCCGGGACAGGGTTCGAGCAGTACTTC. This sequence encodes CASRPAGTGFEQYF.

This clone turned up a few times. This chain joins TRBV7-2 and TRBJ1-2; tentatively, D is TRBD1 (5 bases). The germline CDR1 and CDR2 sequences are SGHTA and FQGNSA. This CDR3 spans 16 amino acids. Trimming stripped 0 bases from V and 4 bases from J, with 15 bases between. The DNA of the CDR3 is TGTGCCAGCAGCTTAGCCCTCGTAGGGGCACTCTATGGCTACACCTTC. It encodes CASSLALVGALYGYTF. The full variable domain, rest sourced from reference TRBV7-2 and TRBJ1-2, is GAGVSQSPSNKVTEKGKDVELRCDPISGHTALYWYRQSLGQGLEFLIYFQGNSAPDKSGLPSDRFSAERTGGSVSTLTIQRTQQEDSAVYLCASSLALVGALYGYTFGSGTRLTVV.

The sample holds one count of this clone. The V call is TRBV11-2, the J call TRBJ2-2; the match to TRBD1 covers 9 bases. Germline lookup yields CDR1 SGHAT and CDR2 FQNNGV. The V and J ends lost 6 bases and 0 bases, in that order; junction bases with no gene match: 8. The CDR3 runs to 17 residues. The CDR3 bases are TGTGCCAGCAGGTTAACACGGACAGGGGCGAACACCGGGGAGCTGTTTTTT. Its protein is CASRLTRTGANTGELFF.

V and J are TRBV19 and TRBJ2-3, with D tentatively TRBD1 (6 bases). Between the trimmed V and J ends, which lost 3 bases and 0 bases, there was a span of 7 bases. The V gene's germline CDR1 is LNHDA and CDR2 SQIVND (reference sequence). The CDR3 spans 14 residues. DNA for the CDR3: TGTGCCAGTAGTATTACAGGGAGCACAGATACGCAGTATTTT. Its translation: CASSITGSTDTQYF.

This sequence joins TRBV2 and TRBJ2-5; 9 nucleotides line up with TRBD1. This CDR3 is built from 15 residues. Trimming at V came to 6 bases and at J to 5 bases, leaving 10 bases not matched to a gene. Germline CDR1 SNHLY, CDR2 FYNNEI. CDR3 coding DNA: TGTGCCAGCAGGGCCGGGACAGGGTTTATCGAGACCCAGTACTTC. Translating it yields CASRAGTGFIETQYF.

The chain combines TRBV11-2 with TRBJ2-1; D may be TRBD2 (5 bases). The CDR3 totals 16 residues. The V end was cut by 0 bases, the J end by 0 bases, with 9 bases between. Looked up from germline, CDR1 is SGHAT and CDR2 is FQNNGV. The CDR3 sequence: CASSLEADLSYNEQFF. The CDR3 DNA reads TGTGCCAGCAGCTTAGAAGCGGACCTCTCCTACAATGAGCAGTTCTTC.